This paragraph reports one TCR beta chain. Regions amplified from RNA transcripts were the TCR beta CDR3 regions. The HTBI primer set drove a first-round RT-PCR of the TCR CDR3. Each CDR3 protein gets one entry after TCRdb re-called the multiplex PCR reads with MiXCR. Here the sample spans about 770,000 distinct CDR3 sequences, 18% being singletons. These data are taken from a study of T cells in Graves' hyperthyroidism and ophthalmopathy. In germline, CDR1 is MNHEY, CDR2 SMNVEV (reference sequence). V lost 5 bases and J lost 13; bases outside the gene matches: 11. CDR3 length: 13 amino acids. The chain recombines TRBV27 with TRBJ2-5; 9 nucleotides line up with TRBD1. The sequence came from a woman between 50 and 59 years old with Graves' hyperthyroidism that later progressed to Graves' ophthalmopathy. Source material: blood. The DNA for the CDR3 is TGTGCCAGCAGTCCGGGACAGGGCCGAGGAGGGTACTTC. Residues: CASSPGQGRGGYF.